These 23 T cell receptor beta chains share one sample of origin, sequenced in a study of blood T cell repertoires in COVID-19. The protocol was immunoSEQ multiplex PCR, while the TCRdb copy is restricted to in-frame clones and leaves out a portion. The repertoire has roughly 330,000 clones, 86% of them found once; the top ten carry about 1.7%. Sequencing input: peripheral blood. The receptor set was obtained from a woman between 50 and 59 years old with acute or convalescent COVID-19.

The chain links TRBV6-4 to TRBJ2-3; TRBD2 aligns across 10 bases. The junction had 7 bases not matched to a gene; V was cut back by 0 bases and J by 4 bases. CDR3 length: 17 residues. CDR1 is MRHNA, CDR2 SNTAGT, per germline. CDR3 nucleotides: TGTGCCAGCAGTGACTCCCCCACTAGCGGGATCTCAGATACGCAGTATTTT. As protein: CASSDSPTSGISDTQYF.

The rearrangement links TRBV3-1 (or the pseudogene TRBV3-2) to TRBJ1-1; 8 positions match TRBD1. CDR1 is LGHDT, CDR2 YNNKEL, per germline (reference sequence). This CDR3 has 13 amino acids. V lost 1 base and J lost 8; bases outside the gene matches: 3. The CDR3 reads CASSQGGQVEAFF. The CDR3 DNA reads as TGTGCCAGCAGCCAAGGGGGACAGGTCGAAGCTTTCTTT.

The rearrangement links TRBV4-2 to TRBJ2-7, with 14 bases aligning to TRBD2. Germline V CDR1 and CDR2: LGHNA, YNFKEQ. After removal of 4 bases from V and 5 bases from J, the junction contained 7 bases not matched to a gene. This CDR3 spans 16 amino acids. The CDR3 is CASSLGGGLAGDEQYF. The CDR3 region has the DNA TGTGCCAGCAGCCTAGGAGGGGGACTAGCGGGAGACGAGCAGTACTTC.

The chain couples TRBV7-2 to TRBJ1-4; 11 nucleotides line up with TRBD1. The CDR3 loop spans 15 amino acids. Germline lookup yields CDR1 SGHTA and CDR2 FQGNSA. V trimming: 5 bases; J trimming: 8 bases; junction bases outside the gene matches: 7. In DNA, the CDR3 is TGTGCCAGCAGCAGAGGACAGGGGGCAGGGGAAAAACTGTTTTTT. Encoded protein: CASSRGQGAGEKLFF.

This rearrangement joins TRBV7-2 to TRBJ2-7; 8 nucleotides align to TRBD2. The germline CDR1 and CDR2 sequences are SGHTA and FQGNSA. The CDR3 is 16 amino acids. J gave up 6 bases and V 2 bases, and 12 bases lay outside the gene matches. CDR3 residues: CASSLLWGREVGEQYF. CDR3 bases: TGTGCCAGCAGCTTACTTTGGGGGCGGGAGGTCGGCGAGCAGTACTTC.

The chain combines TRBV11-2 with TRBJ2-1, with a possible D match to TRBD1 (6 bases). The V and J ends lost 5 bases and 7 bases respectively, with 12 bases between them. Germline assignment: CDR1 SGHAT and CDR2 FQNNGV. CDR3 length: 13 amino acids. In DNA form, the CDR3 reads TGTGCCAGCAGCGAGACAGGAAGGAATGAGCAGTTCTTC. This translates into CASSETGRNEQFF.

The rearrangement links TRBV2 to TRBJ1-4; D may be TRBD1 (6 bases). V was cut by 4 bases and J by 5 bases, with 8 bases left in between. The length of the CDR3 is 13 residues. Germline CDR1 reads SNHLY; CDR2 reads FYNNEI. CDR3 in amino acids: CASSGGGNEKLFF. The DNA of the CDR3 is TGTGCCAGCAGTGGGGGGGGCAATGAAAAACTGTTTTTT.

CDR3 nucleotides: TGTGCCAGCAGCGTTCGTGTATTGTGGGAGGGGGTATCTGAGCAGTTCTTC. It encodes CASSVRVLWEGVSEQFF. The chain employs TRBV4-2 and TRBJ2-1, with D perhaps TRBD2 (7 bases). This CDR3 contains 17 residues. V lost 5 bases, J lost 9 bases, and 26 bases lay in between. The germline CDR1 and CDR2 sequences are LGHNA and YNFKEQ.

This clone was seen once. V and J are TRBV2 and TRBJ1-5, with D unclear. The CDR3 runs 14 residues. Per germline, CDR1 SNHLY and CDR2 FYNNEI. V lost 8 bases and J lost 5, with 16 bases in between. CDR3 sequence (DNA): TGTGCCAGCTCCCCACTCACGCGGGATCAGCCCCAGCATTTT. This encodes CASSPLTRDQPQHF.

The chain links TRBV9 to TRBJ2-1, with 8 bases matching TRBD1. The CDR3 extends over 16 amino acids. The V and J ends lost 0 bases and 2 bases, in that order; junction bases with no gene match: 4. Germline V gives CDR1 SGDLS, CDR2 YYNGEE. The CDR3 protein is CASSVGGQATYNEQFF. DNA for the CDR3: TGTGCCAGCAGCGTAGGGGGACAGGCCACCTACAATGAGCAGTTCTTC. Full variable domain (remainder filled in from reference TRBV9 and TRBJ2-1): DSGVTQTPKHLITATGQRVTLRCSPRSGDLSVYWYQQSLDQGLQFLIQYYNGEERAKGNILERFSAQQFPDLHSELNLSSLELGDSALYFCASSVGGQATYNEQFFGPGTRLTVL.

V is TRBV20-1 and J is TRBJ2-7; maybe TRBD2 (6 bases). V shed 7 bases and J shed 4 bases, with 11 bases lying between them. CDR3 length: 11 residues. Germline V gene data show CDR1 as DFQATT and CDR2 as SNEGSKA (reference sequence). CDR3 protein: CSGRERYEQYF. The CDR3 DNA sequence: TGCAGTGGTCGGGAGAGGTACGAGCAGTACTTC.

This sequence joins TRBV9 and TRBJ2-1; TRBD1 agrees at 8 bases. CDR1 SGDLS and CDR2 YYNGEE come from the germline V gene. Unmatched junction bases numbered 7, after V lost 2 bases and J lost 6 bases. The CDR3 covers 15 residues. DNA of the CDR3: TGTGCCAGCAGCGTCAGGGGGCGACTGGTCAATGAGCAGTTCTTC. Its translation: CASSVRGRLVNEQFF.

This clone was observed once. In DNA, the CDR3 is TGCGCCAGCAGTCATCCCGGACTAGCGGGAGATAGTGAGCAGTTCTTC. This codes for CASSHPGLAGDSEQFF. This rearrangement joins TRBV5-1 to TRBJ2-1; 13 bases align to TRBD2. CDR1 is SGHRS and CDR2 is YFSETQ in the germline V gene. The trim removed 5 bases at V and 9 bases at J, leaving 11 bases unmatched. There are 16 residues in the CDR3.

The rearrangement links TRBV6-5 to TRBJ2-5; D is possibly TRBD1 (6 bases). Trimming pared 6 bases from V and 3 bases from J, leaving 11 bases between. The germline CDR1 and CDR2 sequences are MNHEY and SVGAGI. The CDR3 spans 13 residues. The CDR3 region is CASRRQVEETQYF. The CDR3 nucleotides are TGTGCCAGCAGACGACAGGTGGAAGAGACCCAGTACTTC.

V is TRBV5-1 and J is TRBJ1-4; tentatively, D is TRBD1 (5 bases). The CDR3 runs 16 residues. Germline CDR1 reads SGHRS; CDR2 reads YFSETQ. Trimming took off 0 bases at V and 4 bases at J, with 13 bases between the two ends. In DNA, the CDR3 is TGCGCCAGCAGCTTGGCCTCAGGGTACGATAATGAAAAACTGTTTTTT. Protein sequence: CASSLASGYDNEKLFF.

CDR3 in amino acids: CATSDSTGDAYEQYF. CDR3 DNA sequence: TGTGCCACCAGTGACTCGACAGGGGACGCCTACGAGCAGTACTTC. This chain connects TRBV24-1 to TRBJ2-7; the match to TRBD1 covers 8 bases. This CDR3 has 15 residues. The junction had 6 bases not matched to a gene; V was cut back by 4 bases and J by 2 bases. Per germline, CDR1 KGHDR and CDR2 SFDVKD.

The chain links TRBV30 to TRBJ1-2; D is unresolved. Germline lookup yields CDR1 GTSNPN and CDR2 SVGIG (reference sequence). V was shortened by 0 bases and J by 4 bases, with 15 bases between the two germline ends. The CDR3 loop spans 15 amino acids. In nucleotides, the CDR3 is TGTGCCTGGAGTGTACAGTGGCAGGCCTTCTATGGCTACACCTTC. Amino acids: CAWSVQWQAFYGYTF.

This chain links TRBV11-1 with TRBJ1-4, with 9 nucleotides matching TRBD1. V lost 5 bases to trimming and J lost 7 bases; unmatched junction nucleotides: 8. This CDR3 contains 15 residues. Germline V gives CDR1 SGHAT, CDR2 FQDESV (reference sequence). The CDR3 sequence: CASSHGQGSGEKLFF. DNA of the CDR3: TGTGCCAGCAGCCACGGACAGGGGAGCGGTGAAAAACTGTTTTTT.

The chain is built from TRBV6-5 and TRBJ1-5, with D maybe TRBD1 (5 bases). The CDR3 sequence is 15 residues long. V lost 8 bases to trimming and J lost 6 bases, with 20 bases between them. CDR1 is MNHEY and CDR2 is SVGAGI in the germline V gene. The CDR3 bases are TGTGCCAGCGGCCCTTGGCGGGGGATCGGTCAGCCCCAGCATTTT. Its protein is CASGPWRGIGQPQHF.

CDR3 region: CASSLTPLAYEQYF. The CDR3 DNA is TGTGCCAGCAGCTTGACACCTCTCGCCTACGAGCAGTACTTC. This sequence joins TRBV5-5 and TRBJ2-7; no firm D call. This CDR3 is 14 amino acids long. Trimming stripped 1 base from V and 2 bases from J, with 10 bases between. CDR1 is SGHKS, CDR2 YYEKEE, per germline (reference sequence).

The genes are TRBV25-1 and TRBJ1-1, with D maybe TRBD1 (5 bases). Looked up from germline, CDR1 is MGHDK and CDR2 is SYGVNS. Trimming took off 4 bases at V and 10 bases at J, with 19 bases between the two ends. CDR3 length: 14 amino acids. The CDR3 sequence is CASSGAGWLPGAFF. CDR3 DNA: TGTGCCAGCAGTGGGGCAGGGTGGCTTCCTGGAGCTTTCTTT.

This clone occurred a few times. The V gene is TRBV7-2, the J gene TRBJ1-2; 9 bases map to TRBD1. V shed 1 base and J 5 bases; nucleotides not matched to a gene: 8. CDR1 is SGHTA and CDR2 is FQGNSA in the germline V gene. The CDR3 has 16 amino acids. The DNA for the CDR3 is TGTGCCAGCAGCTTAGTATCAAAACAGGGGGCTTATGGCTACACCTTC. Its translation: CASSLVSKQGAYGYTF.

The J gene is TRBJ2-5, the V gene TRBV9, with a possible D match to TRBD2 (5 bases). CDR3 size: 15 residues. V gave up 6 bases and J gave up 5 bases, with 20 bases separating them. Germline-derived CDR1 and CDR2 are SGDLS and YYNGEE. CDR3 in amino acids: CASNNGRAIRETQYF. Here the CDR3 DNA reads TGTGCCAGCAACAACGGGCGGGCCATCCGGGAGACCCAGTACTTC.